The entry below gives a single T cell receptor (beta chain) sequence along with its context. Its antigen remains unknown. This entry is derived from a study of cytomegalovirus exposure and HLA in healthy donors. Across the whole study: Around 180 million T cells yielded more than 90 million unique TCR beta sequences in earlier analysis. Regarding the study as a whole: In a later analysis, CMV-associated beta chains were mostly HLA-associated, it appeared. Cytomegalovirus association was assigned to 150 to 200 TCR beta chains.

It was with 60 Vbeta and 13 Jbeta primers that the PCR ran. Measured with immunoSEQ multiplex PCR; TCRdb has only the in-frame clones, and not every one. The table includes roughly 120,000 clones, roughly three quarters detected once. The CDR3 covers 15 residues. Per germline, CDR1 SGHRS and CDR2 YFSETQ. The V and J ends lost 3 bases and 5 bases, in that order; junction bases with no gene match: 4. Each of the donors was a healthy bone marrow donor. The source is a woman in her 30s in good health and CMV-seronegative. The chain has TRBV5-1 and TRBJ2-1, with 11 bases identical to TRBD1. The sequenced sample was PBMCs. The CDR3 DNA reads TGCGCCAGCAGCTGGGGGACAGGGGGGGACAATGAGCAGTTCTTC. Translated, it gives CASSWGTGGDNEQFF.